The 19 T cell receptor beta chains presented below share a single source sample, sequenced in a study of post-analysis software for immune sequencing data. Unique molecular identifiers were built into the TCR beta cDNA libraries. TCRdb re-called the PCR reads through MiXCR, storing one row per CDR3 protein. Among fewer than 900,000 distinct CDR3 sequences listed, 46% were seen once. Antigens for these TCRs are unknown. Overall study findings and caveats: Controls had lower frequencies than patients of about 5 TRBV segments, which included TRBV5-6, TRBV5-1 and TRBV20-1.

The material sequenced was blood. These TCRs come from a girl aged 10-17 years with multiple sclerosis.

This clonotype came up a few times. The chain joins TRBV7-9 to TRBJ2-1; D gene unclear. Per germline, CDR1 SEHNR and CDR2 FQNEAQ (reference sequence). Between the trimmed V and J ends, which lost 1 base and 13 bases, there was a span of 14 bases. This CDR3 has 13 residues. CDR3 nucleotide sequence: TGTGCCAGCAGCTTAGGCCAGCCCGTTCGACAGTTCTTC. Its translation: CASSLGQPVRQFF.

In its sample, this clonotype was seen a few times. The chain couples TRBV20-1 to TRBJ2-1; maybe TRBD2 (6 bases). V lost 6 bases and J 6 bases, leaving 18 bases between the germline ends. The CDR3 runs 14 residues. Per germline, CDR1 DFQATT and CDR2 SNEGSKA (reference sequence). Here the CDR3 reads CSAPGLGLSNEQFF. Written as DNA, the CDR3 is TGCAGTGCCCCGGGACTGGGGCTCTCCAATGAGCAGTTCTTC.

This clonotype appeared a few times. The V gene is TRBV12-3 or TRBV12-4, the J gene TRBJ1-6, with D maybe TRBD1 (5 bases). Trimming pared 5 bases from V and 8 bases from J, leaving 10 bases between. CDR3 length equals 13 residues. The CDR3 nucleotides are TGTGCCAGCAGTCCCGGGACGGATTCACCCCTCCACTTT. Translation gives CASSPGTDSPLHF.

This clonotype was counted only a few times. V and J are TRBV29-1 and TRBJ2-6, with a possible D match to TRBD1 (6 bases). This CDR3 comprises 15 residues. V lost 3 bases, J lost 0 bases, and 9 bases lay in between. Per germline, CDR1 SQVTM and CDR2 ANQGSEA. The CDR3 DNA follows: TGCAGCGTTGACCAGGGGCTCTCTGGGGCCAACGTCCTGACTTTC. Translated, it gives CSVDQGLSGANVLTF.

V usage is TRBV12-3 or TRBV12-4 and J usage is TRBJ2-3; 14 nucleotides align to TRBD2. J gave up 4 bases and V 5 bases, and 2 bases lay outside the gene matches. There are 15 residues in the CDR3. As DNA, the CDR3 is TGTGCCAGCAGTGGGACTAGCGGGGGCGCAGATACGCAGTATTTT. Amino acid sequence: CASSGTSGGADTQYF.

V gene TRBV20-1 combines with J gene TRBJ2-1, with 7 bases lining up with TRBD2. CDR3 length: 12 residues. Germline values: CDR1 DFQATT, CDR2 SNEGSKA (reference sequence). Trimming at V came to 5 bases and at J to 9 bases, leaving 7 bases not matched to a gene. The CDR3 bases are TGCAGTGCTGGACTAGGCGGATTTGAGCAGTTCTTC. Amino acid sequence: CSAGLGGFEQFF.

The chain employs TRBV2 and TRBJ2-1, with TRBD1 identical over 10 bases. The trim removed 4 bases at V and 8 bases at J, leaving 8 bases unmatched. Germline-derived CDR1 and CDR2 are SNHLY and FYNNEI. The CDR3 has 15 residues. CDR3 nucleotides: TGTGCCAGCAGTGCTAGGACAGGGGGTACAGATGAGCAGTTCTTC. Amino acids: CASSARTGGTDEQFF.

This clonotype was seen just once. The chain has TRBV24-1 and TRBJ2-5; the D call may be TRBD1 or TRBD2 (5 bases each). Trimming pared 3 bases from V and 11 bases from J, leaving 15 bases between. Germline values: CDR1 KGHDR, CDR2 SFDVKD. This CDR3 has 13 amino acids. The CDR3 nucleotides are TGTGCCACCAGTGATCATGGGGACGATGAGCAGTACTTC. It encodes CATSDHGDDEQYF.

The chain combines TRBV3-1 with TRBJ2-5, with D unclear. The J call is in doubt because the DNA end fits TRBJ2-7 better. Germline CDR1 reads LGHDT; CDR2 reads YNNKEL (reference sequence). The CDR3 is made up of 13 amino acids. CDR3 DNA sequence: TGTGCCAGCAGCCAAGATCAGGCTCTCGAGCAGTACTTC. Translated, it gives CASSQDQALEQYF.

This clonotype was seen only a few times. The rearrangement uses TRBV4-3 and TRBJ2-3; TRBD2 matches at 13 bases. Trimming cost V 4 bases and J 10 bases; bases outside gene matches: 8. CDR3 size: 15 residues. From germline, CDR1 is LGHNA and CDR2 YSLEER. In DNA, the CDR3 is TGCGCCAGCAGCCTCGAAGGGACTAGCGGGAACCCGCAGTATTTT. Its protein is CASSLEGTSGNPQYF.

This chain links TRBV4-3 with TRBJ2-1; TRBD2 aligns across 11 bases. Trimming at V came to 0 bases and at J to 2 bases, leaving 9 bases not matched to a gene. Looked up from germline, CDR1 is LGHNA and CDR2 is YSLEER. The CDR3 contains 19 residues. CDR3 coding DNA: TGCGCCAGCAGCCAAGATTTTAGGACTAGCGGGTCCACCTACAATGAGCAGTTCTTC. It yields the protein CASSQDFRTSGSTYNEQFF.

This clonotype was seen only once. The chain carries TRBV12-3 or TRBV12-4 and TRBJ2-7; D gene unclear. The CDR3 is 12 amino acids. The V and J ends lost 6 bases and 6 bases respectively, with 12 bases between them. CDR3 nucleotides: TGTGCCAGCAGACGAGGTAGCTTCGAGCAGTACTTC. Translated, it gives CASRRGSFEQYF.

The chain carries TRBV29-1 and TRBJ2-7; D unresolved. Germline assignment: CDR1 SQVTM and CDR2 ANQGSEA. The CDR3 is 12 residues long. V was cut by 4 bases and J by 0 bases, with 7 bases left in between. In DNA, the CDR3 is TGCAGCGTTGGAGAGAGCTCCTACGAGCAGTACTTC. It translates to CSVGESSYEQYF.

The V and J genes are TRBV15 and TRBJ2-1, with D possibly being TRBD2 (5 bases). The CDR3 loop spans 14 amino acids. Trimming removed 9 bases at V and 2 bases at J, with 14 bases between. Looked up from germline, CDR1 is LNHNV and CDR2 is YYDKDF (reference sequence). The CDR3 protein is CATGAPSPYNEQFF. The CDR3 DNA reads TGTGCCACAGGAGCGCCTAGCCCCTACAATGAGCAGTTCTTC.

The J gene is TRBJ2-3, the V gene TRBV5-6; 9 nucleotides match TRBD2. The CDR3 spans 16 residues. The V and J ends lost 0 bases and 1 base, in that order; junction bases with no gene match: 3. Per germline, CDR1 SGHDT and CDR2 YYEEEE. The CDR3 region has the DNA TGTGCCAGCAGCTTGGTTAGCGGGAGAGGCACAGATACGCAGTATTTT. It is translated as CASSLVSGRGTDTQYF.

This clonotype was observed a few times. CDR3 bases: TGTGCCAGCAGCGAAGGGCTGGCGGGAGGCCACAATGAGCAGTTCTTC. Encoded protein: CASSEGLAGGHNEQFF. The V call is TRBV9, the J call TRBJ2-1, with 8 positions matching TRBD2. Per the germline V gene, CDR1 is SGDLS and CDR2 is YYNGEE. The CDR3 length is 16 residues. V dropped 3 bases and J dropped 5; count of bases not matched to a gene: 10.

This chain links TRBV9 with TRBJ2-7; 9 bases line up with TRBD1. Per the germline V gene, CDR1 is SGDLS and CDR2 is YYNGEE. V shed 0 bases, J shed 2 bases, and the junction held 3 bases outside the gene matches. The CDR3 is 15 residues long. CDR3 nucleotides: TGTGCCAGCAGCGTAGATGGACAGGGGACCTACGAGCAGTACTTC. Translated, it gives CASSVDGQGTYEQYF. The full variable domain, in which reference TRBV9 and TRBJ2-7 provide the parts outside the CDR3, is DSGVTQTPKHLITATGQRVTLRCSPRSGDLSVYWYQQSLDQGLQFLIQYYNGEERAKGNILERFSAQQFPDLHSELNLSSLELGDSALYFCASSVDGQGTYEQYFGPGTRLTVT.

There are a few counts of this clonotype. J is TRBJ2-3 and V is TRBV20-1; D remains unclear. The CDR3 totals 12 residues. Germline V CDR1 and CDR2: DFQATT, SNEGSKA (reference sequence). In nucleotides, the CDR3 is TGCAGCGCCCGACTGGGCACAGATACGCAGTATTTT. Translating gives CSARLGTDTQYF.

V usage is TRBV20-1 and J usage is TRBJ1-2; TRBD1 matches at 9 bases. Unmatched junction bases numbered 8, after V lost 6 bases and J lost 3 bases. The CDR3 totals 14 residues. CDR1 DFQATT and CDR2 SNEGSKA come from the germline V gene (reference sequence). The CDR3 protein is CSAVRDRVDYGYTF. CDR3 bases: TGCAGTGCGGTCCGGGACAGGGTGGACTATGGCTACACCTTC.